What follows are 13 T cell receptor beta chains derived from one specimen sequenced in a study of T cell repertoires in cytomegalovirus infection. TCRdb independently ran MiXCR on the reads; one entry per CDR3 protein. In the table there are approximately 770,000 distinct CDR3 sequences, roughly 28% of which are singletons. For these TCRs, the target antigens are not known. The starting material was cultured CD8+ T cells from PBMCs, obtained from culture after CMV antigen stimulation. The receptors shown here come from a human donor in good health (CMV status not recorded). Some clones in this sample may be carry-over from other donors' samples.

This clonotype was observed at least ten times. This chain joins TRBV12-3 or TRBV12-4 and TRBJ2-2; no definite D call. The CDR3 extends over 15 amino acids. V lost 5 bases and J 6 bases, leaving 16 bases between the germline ends. As DNA, the CDR3 is TGTGCCAGCAGTCCCATTGACCGTCCCGCCGGGGAGCTGTTTTTT. This codes for CASSPIDRPAGELFF.

This chain links TRBV7-9 with TRBJ2-1; D tentatively fits TRBD1 or TRBD2 (6 bases each). V was clipped by 4 bases and J by 7 bases, with 20 bases between them. The CDR3 covers 16 residues. The V gene's germline CDR1 is SEHNR and CDR2 FQNEAQ (reference sequence). CDR3 sequence (DNA): TGTGCCAGCAGCTCCAGCAGGGGCGCGGAGGGAAATGAGCAGTTCTTC. Encoded protein: CASSSSRGAEGNEQFF.

This clonotype was seen a few times. The chain is built from TRBV20-1 and TRBJ2-2; tentative D call: TRBD2 (6 bases). Trimming took off 5 bases at V and 4 bases at J, with 14 bases between the two ends. The CDR3 is 14 amino acids. Per germline, CDR1 DFQATT and CDR2 SNEGSKA (reference sequence). CDR3 nucleotide sequence: TGCAGTGCTCTTTTCGGGGGAAGCACCGGGGAGCTGTTTTTT. This codes for CSALFGGSTGELFF.

The J gene is TRBJ2-1, the V gene TRBV19; D may be TRBD1 (5 bases). Trimming removed 3 bases from V and 2 bases from J, with 14 bases in between. The germline gives CDR1 LNHDA, CDR2 SQIVND (reference sequence). The CDR3 loop spans 16 amino acids. The CDR3 region is CASSIGQGKAYNEQFF. In nucleotides, the CDR3 is TGTGCCAGTAGTATCGGGCAGGGTAAGGCCTACAATGAGCAGTTCTTC.

The chain carries TRBV6-1 and TRBJ1-1; TRBD1 is a possible D gene (6 bases). CDR1 MNHNS and CDR2 SASEGT come from the germline V gene. This CDR3 spans 16 amino acids. V lost 5 bases and J lost 3, with 19 bases in between. DNA for the CDR3: TGTGCCAGCAGTCTCGAGGGGGGCCAAGCTTACACTGAAGCTTTCTTT. It encodes CASSLEGGQAYTEAFF.

This clonotype was counted between two and nine times. V and J are TRBV28 and TRBJ1-4; D not resolved. This CDR3 comprises 18 residues. Germline CDR1 and CDR2: MDHEN and SYDVKM. Between the trimmed V and J ends, which lost 0 bases and 0 bases, there was a span of 14 bases. CDR3 residues: CASSLWMVSDATNEKLFF. CDR3 nucleotides: TGTGCCAGCAGTTTATGGATGGTCTCGGATGCAACTAATGAAAAACTGTTTTTT.

This chain uses TRBV12-3 or TRBV12-4 with TRBJ2-3, with 7 bases aligning to TRBD2. The CDR3 loop spans 17 amino acids. With V trimmed by 1 base and J by 0 bases, 7 bases remained unmatched. The CDR3 loop is CASSLVTSGDSTDTQYF. CDR3 coding DNA: TGTGCCAGCAGTTTAGTAACCAGCGGGGATAGCACAGATACGCAGTATTTT.

The chain employs TRBV27 and TRBJ1-2; unclear D gene. The CDR3 covers 15 residues. V was trimmed by 3 bases and J by 2 bases, leaving 13 bases between them. Looked up from germline, CDR1 is MNHEY and CDR2 is SMNVEV (reference sequence). CDR3: CASSFGGLGNYGYTF. CDR3 nucleotide sequence: TGTGCCAGCAGTTTTGGAGGGCTTGGGAACTATGGCTACACCTTC.

A few counts support this clonotype. The rearrangement links TRBV7-6 to TRBJ1-3; D is ambiguous. Trimming stripped 7 bases from V and 0 bases from J, with 7 bases between. This CDR3 is 13 amino acids long. Looked up from germline, CDR1 is SGHVS and CDR2 is FNYEAQ. The CDR3 DNA sequence: TGTGCCAGCAAGGAGCTCTCTGGAAACACCATATATTTT. Translated, it gives CASKELSGNTIYF.

V and J are TRBV27 and TRBJ2-1; tentatively, D is TRBD1 (5 bases). This CDR3 has 14 residues. Trimming pared 4 bases from V and 2 bases from J, leaving 9 bases between. Looked up from germline, CDR1 is MNHEY and CDR2 is SMNVEV (reference sequence). DNA of the CDR3: TGTGCCAGCAGTTCATCGGACACCTACAATGAGCAGTTCTTC. It encodes CASSSSDTYNEQFF.

The rearrangement uses TRBV7-6 and TRBJ1-2; unclear D gene. V shed 2 bases and J shed 3 bases, with 7 bases lying between them. Germline CDR1 and CDR2: SGHVS and FNYEAQ. The CDR3 has 13 amino acids. Written as DNA, the CDR3 is TGTGCCAGCAGCTTAAGCCAGCACTATGGCTACACCTTC. Translation gives CASSLSQHYGYTF.

The gene calls are TRBV12-3 or TRBV12-4 and TRBJ1-2, with a possible D match to TRBD1 (5 bases). V dropped 6 bases and J dropped 4 bases, with 12 bases sitting between them. This CDR3 comprises 13 residues. This chain's CDR3 is CASRIPGTYGYTF. The CDR3 DNA follows: TGTGCCAGCAGAATCCCAGGGACCTATGGCTACACCTTC.

This clonotype was detected only a few times. This chain uses TRBV20-1 with TRBJ1-1; unclear D gene. Germline V CDR1 and CDR2: DFQATT, SNEGSKA (reference sequence). This CDR3 has 12 residues. Trimming cost V 1 base and J 1 base, with 4 bases left between them. The CDR3: CSARGANTEAFF. The CDR3 DNA is TGCAGTGCTAGAGGGGCGAACACTGAAGCTTTCTTT.